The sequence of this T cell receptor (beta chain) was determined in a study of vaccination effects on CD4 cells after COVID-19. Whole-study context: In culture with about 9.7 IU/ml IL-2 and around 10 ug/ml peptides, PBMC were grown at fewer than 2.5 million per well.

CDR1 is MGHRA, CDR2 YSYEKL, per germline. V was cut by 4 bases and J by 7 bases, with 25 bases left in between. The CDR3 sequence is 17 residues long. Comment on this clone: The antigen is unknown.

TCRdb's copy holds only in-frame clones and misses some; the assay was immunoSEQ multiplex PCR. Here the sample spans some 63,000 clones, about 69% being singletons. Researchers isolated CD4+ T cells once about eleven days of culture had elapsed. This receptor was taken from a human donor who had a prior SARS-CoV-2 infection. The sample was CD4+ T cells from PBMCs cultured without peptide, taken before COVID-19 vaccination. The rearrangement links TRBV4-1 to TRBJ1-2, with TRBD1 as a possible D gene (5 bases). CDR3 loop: CASSPFGGSLVVRGYTF. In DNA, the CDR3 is TGCGCCAGCAGCCCGTTCGGGGGGAGTCTTGTGGTTCGTGGCTACACCTTC.